These 2 T cell receptor beta chains were sequenced from one sample in a study of blood T cell repertoires in COVID-19 (dated by TCRdb to the early 2020s). Libraries were made using the immunoSEQ multiplex PCR assay. TCRdb took this table from immuneACCESS and kept in-frame rearrangements with V and J called. Such tables lack part of the clones; where checked against another copy, unresolved V genes explain under half of the gap, and the rest is unexplained. For this sample there are some 240,000 clones; 65% to 90% appear just once. The ten biggest clones cover 2.4% of the sample. The sequenced material came from peripheral blood. All receptors come from a woman aged 70-85 years with COVID-19, enrolled during active disease.

V usage is TRBV11-1 and J usage is TRBJ2-7; 11 bases fit TRBD1. Germline CDR1 and CDR2: SGHAT and FQDESV (reference sequence). The CDR3 has 14 residues. V was clipped by 5 bases and J by 4 bases; unmatched bases: 4. CDR3 bases: TGTGCCAGCAGCCTAGGACAGGGGGCATACGAGCAGTACTTC. This sequence encodes CASSLGQGAYEQYF.

The chain carries TRBV9 and TRBJ2-5, with D possibly being TRBD1 (8 bases). V was pared by 2 bases and J by 4 bases, with 18 bases between. This CDR3 contains 16 residues. Germline values: CDR1 SGDLS, CDR2 YYNGEE. In DNA form, the CDR3 reads TGTGCCAGCAGCGTGGCTGGACAGGGAGGGAGAGAGACCCAGTACTTC. Its protein product is CASSVAGQGGRETQYF.